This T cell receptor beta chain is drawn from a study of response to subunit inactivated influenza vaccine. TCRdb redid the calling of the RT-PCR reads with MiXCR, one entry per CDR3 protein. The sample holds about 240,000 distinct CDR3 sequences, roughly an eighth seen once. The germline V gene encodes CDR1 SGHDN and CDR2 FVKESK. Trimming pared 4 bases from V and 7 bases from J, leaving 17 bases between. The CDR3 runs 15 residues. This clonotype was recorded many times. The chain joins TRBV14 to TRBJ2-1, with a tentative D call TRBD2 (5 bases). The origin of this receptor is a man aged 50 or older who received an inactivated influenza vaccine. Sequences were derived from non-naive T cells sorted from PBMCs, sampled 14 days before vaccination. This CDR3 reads CASSPPGSVLNEQFF. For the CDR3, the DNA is TGTGCCAGCAGCCCACCGGGAAGCGTCCTTAATGAGCAGTTCTTC. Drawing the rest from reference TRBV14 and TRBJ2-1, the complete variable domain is EAGVTQFPSHSVIEKGQTVTLRCDPISGHDNLYWYRRVMGKEIKFLLHFVKESKQDESGMPNNRFLAERTGGTYSTLKVQPAELEDSGVYFCASSPPGSVLNEQFFGPGTRLTVL.